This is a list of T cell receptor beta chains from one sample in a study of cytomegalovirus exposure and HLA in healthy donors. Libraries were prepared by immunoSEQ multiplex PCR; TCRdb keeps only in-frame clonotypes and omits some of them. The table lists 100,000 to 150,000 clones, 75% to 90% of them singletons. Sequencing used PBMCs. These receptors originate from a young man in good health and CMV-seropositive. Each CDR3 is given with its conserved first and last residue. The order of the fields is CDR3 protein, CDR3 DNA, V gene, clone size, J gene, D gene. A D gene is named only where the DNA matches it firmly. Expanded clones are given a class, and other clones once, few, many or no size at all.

CASSGGQPQHF | TGTGCCAGTAGTGGCGGTCAGCCCCAGCATTTT | TRBV19 | few | TRBJ1-5 | NA
CASSQPQASGSTDTQYF | TGTGCCAGCAGCCAACCGCAGGCTAGCGGGAGCACAGATACGCAGTATTTT | TRBV9 | NA | TRBJ2-3 | TRBD2
CASSYNGPGGEQFF | TGTGCCAGCAGTTACAACGGCCCGGGAGGGGAGCAGTTCTTC | TRBV6-5 | NA | TRBJ2-1 | TRBD2
CASGQGPFYEQYF | TGTGCCAGCGGACAGGGCCCCTTCTACGAGCAGTACTTC | TRBV6-6 | NA | TRBJ2-7 | TRBD1
CASSTGGGYSYEQYF | TGTGCCAGCAGCACCGGCGGGGGTTACTCCTACGAGCAGTACTTC | TRBV9 | few | TRBJ2-7 | TRBD2
CASSTTGVNSPLHF | TGTGCCAGCTCAACTACAGGGGTGAATTCACCCCTCCACTTT | TRBV18 | few | TRBJ1-6 | TRBD1
CSVPDREYGTEAFF | TGCAGCGTGCCGGACAGGGAGTATGGCACTGAAGCTTTCTTT | TRBV29-1 | few | TRBJ1-1 | TRBD1
CASSLEFQDTGYNEQFF | TGTGCCAGCAGCTTAGAATTCCAGGACACCGGATACAATGAGCAGTTCTTC | TRBV11-3 | once | TRBJ2-1 | NA
CASSYSQGYEQYF | TGTGCCAGCAGTTACTCTCAGGGGTACGAGCAGTACTTC | TRBV6-5 | NA | TRBJ2-7 | NA
CASRGGLAVEQFF | TGTGCCAGCAGGGGCGGACTAGCTGTTGAGCAGTTCTTC | TRBV5-6 | NA | TRBJ2-1 | TRBD2
CASSQGAGGREQYF | TGCGCCAGCAGCCAAGGAGCGGGGGGGAGGGAGCAGTACTTC | TRBV4-1 | NA | TRBJ2-7 | TRBD2
CASSEQGGLVWYF | TGTGCCAGCAGTGAACAGGGGGGCTTAGTATGGTACTTT | TRBV6-1 | NA | TRBJ1-6 | TRBD1
CASSLTGTGPSPLHF | TGTGCCAGCAGCTTAACCGGGACAGGGCCGTCACCCCTCCACTTT | TRBV5-6 | NA | TRBJ1-6 | TRBD1
CASSAPKIAASNTDTQYF | TGTGCCAGCAGCGCACCAAAGATAGCGGCCTCCAACACAGATACGCAGTATTTT | TRBV9 | NA | TRBJ2-3 | NA
CSADREPGGYTF | TGCAGCGCAGACAGGGAACCGGGGGGCTACACCTTC | TRBV29-1 | NA | TRBJ1-2 | TRBD1
CASNQDRGGETNEKLFF | TGTGCCAGCAACCAAGACCGGGGGGGAGAAACTAATGAAAAACTGTTTTTT | TRBV28 | NA | TRBJ1-4 | NA
CAWIGSGGVRDTQYF | TGTGCCTGGATCGGGAGCGGGGGGGTCAGAGATACGCAGTATTTT | TRBV30 | NA | TRBJ2-3 | TRBD2
CASSQREQGWTRYEQYF | TGTGCCAGCAGTCAAAGAGAACAGGGGTGGACTCGGTACGAGCAGTACTTC | TRBV2 | few | TRBJ2-7 | TRBD1
CASSPRLAGGHLYNEQFF | TGCGCCAGCAGCCCAAGACTAGCGGGGGGTCATCTTTACAATGAGCAGTTCTTC | TRBV5-1 | few | TRBJ2-1 | TRBD2
CASSERISREGTGFNLNQPQHF | TGTGCCAGCAGTGAACGAATATCGAGGGAAGGGACAGGGTTCAACTTAAATCAGCCCCAGCATTTT | TRBV6-1 | once | TRBJ1-5 | TRBD1
CASSPRTSGGLQETQYF | TGTGCCAGCAGCCCTAGGACTAGCGGGGGACTCCAAGAGACCCAGTACTTC | TRBV11-2 | NA | TRBJ2-5 | TRBD2
CASSLQGDEKLFF | TGTGCCAGCAGCTTACAGGGAGATGAAAAACTGTTTTTT | TRBV5-4 | NA | TRBJ1-4 | NA
CASSPMGRNYGYTF | TGCGCCAGCAGCCCAATGGGGCGGAACTATGGCTACACCTTC | TRBV5-1 | NA | TRBJ1-2 | NA
CASRYRGVGTEAFF | TGCGCCAGCAGGTACAGGGGAGTTGGAACTGAAGCTTTCTTT | TRBV4-1 | NA | TRBJ1-1 | TRBD1
CASSRQGVGEQFF | TGTGCCAGCAGCAGACAGGGAGTAGGGGAGCAGTTCTTC | TRBV27 | NA | TRBJ2-1 | TRBD1
CASSNPGTKTYEQYF | TGTGCCAGTAGTAATCCCGGGACTAAAACCTACGAGCAGTACTTC | TRBV19 | NA | TRBJ2-7 | TRBD2
CASSFLGADGNTIYF | TGCGCCAGCAGCTTCCTGGGGGCAGATGGAAACACCATATATTTT | TRBV5-1 | NA | TRBJ1-3 | NA
CASSYGGGGEQYF | TGTGCCAGCAGTTACGGCGGGGGAGGCGAGCAGTACTTC | TRBV6-6 | NA | TRBJ2-7 | TRBD2
CASSLSIEASSITQYF | TGTGCCAGCAGTTTATCAATTGAGGCCAGTTCGATTACGCAGTATTTT | TRBV27 | NA | TRBJ2-3 | NA
CASSGQDSIYYGYTF | TGTGCCAGCAGTGGACAGGACAGCATTTACTATGGCTACACCTTC | TRBV2 | few | TRBJ1-2 | NA
CASSYAEDAGPQHF | TGTGCCAGCAGTTACGCGGAGGACGCGGGGCCCCAGCATTTT | TRBV6-5 | few | TRBJ1-5 | NA
CASSEGQGVNLAKNSQYF | TGCGCCAGCAGTGAGGGACAGGGAGTAAACCTAGCCAAAAACAGTCAGTACTTC | TRBV4-1 | NA | TRBJ2-4 | TRBD1
CASTVTMNTEAFF | TGTGCCAGCACCGTAACTATGAACACTGAAGCTTTCTTT | TRBV6-5 | NA | TRBJ1-1 | NA
CASSEYTGGADEKLFF | TGTGCCAGCAGTGAATACACAGGGGGCGCGGATGAAAAACTGTTTTTT | TRBV25-1 | NA | TRBJ1-4 | TRBD1
CASSPSGTGGYTEAFF | TGTGCCAGCAGTCCCTCCGGGACAGGGGGTTACACTGAAGCTTTCTTT | TRBV27 | NA | TRBJ1-1 | TRBD1
CASTWTGGANGYTF | TGCGCCAGCACCTGGACAGGGGGCGCGAATGGCTACACCTTC | TRBV5-1 | once | TRBJ1-2 | TRBD1
CASSLGQGASYEQYF | TGTGCCAGCAGCTTGGGACAGGGGGCGTCCTACGAGCAGTACTTC | TRBV11-2 | NA | TRBJ2-7 | TRBD1
CASSPTGVAEAFF | TGTGCCAGCAGTCCAACAGGGGTTGCTGAAGCTTTCTTT | TRBV27 | NA | TRBJ1-1 | TRBD1
CASSPLDFSSTDTQYF | TGTGCCAGCAGCCCTTTGGACTTTTCTAGCACAGATACGCAGTATTTT | TRBV14 | once | TRBJ2-3 | NA
CASTTGVYSPLHF | TGTGCCAGTACGACAGGGGTGTATTCACCCCTCCACTTT | TRBV6-6 | NA | TRBJ1-6 | TRBD1
CASSLGTSGAYNEQFF | TGTGCCAGCAGCTTGGGGACTAGCGGGGCCTACAATGAGCAGTTCTTC | TRBV5-8 | NA | TRBJ2-1 | TRBD2
CASSAMTGGYNQPQHF | TGTGCCAGCAGCGCTATGACAGGGGGCTACAATCAGCCCCAGCATTTT | TRBV2 | NA | TRBJ1-5 | TRBD1
CASSGTGGFYGYTF | TGTGCCAGCAGTGGGACAGGGGGCTTCTATGGCTACACCTTC | TRBV6-1 | once | TRBJ1-2 | TRBD1
CASSPGGANTEAFF | TGTGCCAGCAGTCCAGGGGGCGCGAACACTGAAGCTTTCTTT | TRBV6-5 | NA | TRBJ1-1 | TRBD1
CASSVEGGTGELFF | TGTGCCAGCAGCGTCGAGGGTGGCACCGGGGAGCTGTTTTTT | TRBV9 | NA | TRBJ2-2 | NA
CASSTHSGAGYEQYF | TGTGCCAGCAGTACCCATAGCGGGGCCGGCTACGAGCAGTACTTC | TRBV27 | NA | TRBJ2-7 | TRBD2
CASGRGTGREKLFF | TGTGCCAGCGGTCGGGGGACCGGTAGAGAAAAACTGTTTTTT | TRBV6-1 | NA | TRBJ1-4 | NA
CASSLAPGQLGNEQFF | TGCGCCAGCAGCTTGGCTCCGGGACAGCTGGGGAATGAGCAGTTCTTC | TRBV5-1 | NA | TRBJ2-1 | TRBD1
CASSRPRLAGEPIGGKNIQYF | TGCGCCAGCAGCCGACCTCGACTAGCGGGGGAACCCATAGGGGGCAAAAACATTCAGTACTTC | TRBV5-1 | NA | TRBJ2-4 | TRBD2
CASSFRDSLEQYF | TGCGCCAGCAGCTTCCGGGACTCCCTCGAGCAGTACTTC | TRBV5-1 | NA | TRBJ2-7 | NA